This TCR beta chain stems from a study of shared clonotypes between healthy human individuals. Using immunoSEQ multiplex PCR, the repertoire was profiled, and TCRdb retains in-frame clones only, with some absent. The data contain about 2.4 million clones, approximately 93% of them singletons. The CDR3 is 14 residues long. Trimming at V came to 4 bases and at J to 7 bases, leaving 7 bases not matched to a gene. The V gene's germline CDR1 is SGHTA and CDR2 FQGTGA. The source is a young man in good health. Some clones in this sample may be carry-over from other donors' samples. V is TRBV7-3 and J is TRBJ2-1; 7 bases match TRBD1. The sample was naive CD4+ T cells from PBMCs. Subset indicated: CD45RA+ positively selected. Here the CDR3 reads CASSSTGVLNEQFF. The CDR3 DNA follows: TGTGCCAGCAGCTCCACAGGGGTTTTGAATGAGCAGTTCTTC.